The clone carrying this T cell receptor beta chain was seen more than once but under ten times. The antigen is unknown. The sample originates from a study of read filtering for tumor transcriptome and immune sequencing. About the research overall: Among patients, under 20 were male and 14 female, aged about 40 to 90 (mean about 69). IR-seq gave about 3.5 to 11 million TCR reads per sample; RNA-seq gave about 75 to 1,300.

Bone marrow was sampled from every patient at the time of active disease. Trimming removed 2 bases from V and 4 bases from J; junction bases left unmatched: 17. CDR1 is MDHEN, CDR2 SYDVKM, per germline. This CDR3 is 19 amino acids long. Findings of the study overall: Compared with RNA-seq, IR-seq gave much higher clonotype depth and reliability.

Molecular barcoded adaptors covering alpha/delta and beta/gamma chains were used on 400 ng RNA. From the reads, TCRdb called clonotypes with MiXCR, one entry per CDR3 protein. The sample yields tens of thousands of distinct CDR3 sequences, 20% to 25% seen once. Sample: a population of CD138-negative cells sorted from bone marrow. This TCR came from a donor aged 40 or older with multiple myeloma. This chain connects TRBV28 to TRBJ2-5; TRBD2 aligns across 9 bases. In DNA, the CDR3 is TGTGCCAGCAGTTTAACCCGCGGGGGGGTACATTTGATAGGAGAGACCCAGTACTTC. Translating gives CASSLTRGGVHLIGETQYF.